Detailed here is one T cell receptor (beta chain). The method was immunoSEQ multiplex PCR; TCRdb's version includes in-frame clones alone and lacks a portion of them. The sample gives about 87,000 clones, about nine tenths of which show up once; about 6.3% is in the top ten. This specimen belongs to a study of blood T cell repertoires in COVID-19. The CDR3 runs 18 residues. CDR1 is SGHTA, CDR2 FQGNSA, per germline. V was clipped by 4 bases and J by 4 bases; unmatched bases: 17. The rearrangement joins TRBV7-2 to TRBJ2-7, with 9 bases aligning to TRBD1. The sequence derives from a young man with COVID-19, enrolled during active disease. The sequenced sample consisted of peripheral blood. CDR3 amino acids: CASSSQTSLRDREYEQYF. Written as DNA, the CDR3 is TGTGCCAGCAGCTCCCAGACTAGCCTCCGGGACAGGGAGTACGAGCAGTACTTC.